The rows below give T cell receptor beta chains drawn from one sample of a study of blood T cell repertoires in COVID-19. Produced via immunoSEQ multiplex PCR; TCRdb's table is partial and in-frame only. The table has approximately 380,000 clones, roughly 91% seen once. Sequenced sample: PBMCs or T cells enriched from blood (not recorded which). The receptors originated from a woman under 30 who had recovered from COVID-19. Both conserved end residues are part of each CDR3. A D gene is named only where the DNA matches it firmly. Part of the rows lack a size; the others show once, few, many or a class for expanded clones.

size: .; V: TRBV7-3; J: TRBJ2-1; D: TRBD1; CDR3: CASSALRGQGPNEQFF
size: .; V: TRBV7-2; J: TRBJ2-5; D: TRBD2; CDR3: CASSTSGATQETQYF
size: .; V: TRBV7-2; J: TRBJ2-7; D: TRBD2; CDR3: CASSFVTSGANEQYF
size: .; V: TRBV19; J: TRBJ1-5; D: .; CDR3: CASSITAVQPQHF
size: .; V: TRBV5-5; J: TRBJ1-1; D: .; CDR3: CASSLTGGGRKNTEAFF
size: .; V: TRBV5-5; J: TRBJ1-3; D: .; CDR3: CASSIQGSGNTIYF
size: .; V: TRBV27; J: TRBJ1-1; D: .; CDR3: CASSLSPMGGDTEAFF
size: .; V: TRBV19; J: TRBJ2-7; D: TRBD1; CDR3: CASGQGASYEQYF
size: .; V: TRBV19; J: TRBJ2-3; D: TRBD1; CDR3: CASSPRKTGGAGTDTQYF
size: .; V: TRBV2; J: TRBJ2-3; D: TRBD1; CDR3: CANLQGVVDTQYF
size: .; V: TRBV29-1; J: TRBJ1-2; D: TRBD1; CDR3: CSVGGTGRTNYGYTF
size: .; V: TRBV20-1; J: TRBJ1-1; D: .; CDR3: CSARRTSEAFF
size: .; V: TRBV3-1/TRBV3-2; J: TRBJ1-5; D: .; CDR3: CASSQDGDTGQPQHF
size: .; V: TRBV7-6; J: TRBJ1-4; D: TRBD1; CDR3: CASRKQGSHEKLFF
size: .; V: TRBV9; J: TRBJ1-3; D: TRBD1; CDR3: CASSPGQGAGNTIYF
size: .; V: TRBV2; J: TRBJ2-2; D: TRBD2; CDR3: CASSVKRGGHTGELFF
size: .; V: TRBV11-2; J: TRBJ2-5; D: TRBD2; CDR3: CASSQSPGGETQYF
size: once; V: TRBV15; J: TRBJ2-7; D: .; CDR3: CATSRDRHYEQYF
size: .; V: TRBV9; J: TRBJ1-2; D: TRBD1; CDR3: CASSVVPGGNYGYTF
size: .; V: TRBV19; J: TRBJ1-1; D: .; CDR3: CASSILIGATEAFF
size: .; V: TRBV25-1; J: TRBJ1-4; D: TRBD1; CDR3: CASSTGQGNEKLFF
size: .; V: TRBV11-2; J: TRBJ2-7; D: .; CDR3: CASSLGPSSGDEQYF
size: .; V: TRBV18; J: TRBJ1-4; D: .; CDR3: CASSPGQGSEKLFF
size: .; V: TRBV7-3; J: TRBJ1-6; D: .; CDR3: CASSSFNSPLHF
size: .; V: TRBV28; J: TRBJ1-6; D: .; CDR3: CASSPAEGSSYNSPLHF
size: .; V: TRBV6-1; J: TRBJ1-4; D: TRBD1; CDR3: CASSDGTAHEKLFF
size: .; V: TRBV14; J: TRBJ1-2; D: .; CDR3: CASSQDRRGNYGYTF
size: .; V: TRBV5-1; J: TRBJ1-2; D: TRBD1; CDR3: CASSQTGGNYGYTF
size: .; V: TRBV5-1; J: TRBJ1-3; D: TRBD1; CDR3: CASSLGDRDSSGNTIYF
size: .; V: TRBV27; J: TRBJ1-2; D: .; CDR3: CASSLYPGGDGYTF
size: .; V: TRBV6-5; J: TRBJ1-1; D: .; CDR3: CASSYSGGSDTEAFF
size: few; V: TRBV7-6; J: TRBJ1-5; D: .; CDR3: CASSFTASNQPQHF
size: few; V: TRBV4-3; J: TRBJ2-7; D: TRBD1; CDR3: CASSPGQGRYEQYF
size: .; V: TRBV5-4; J: TRBJ1-2; D: .; CDR3: CASSLLWGRDGWYGYTF
size: few; V: TRBV27; J: TRBJ2-1; D: .; CDR3: CASTRGGTSSYNEQFF
size: .; V: TRBV3-1/TRBV3-2; J: TRBJ1-5; D: .; CDR3: CASSQEGRGPQHF
size: .; V: TRBV18; J: TRBJ1-3; D: TRBD1; CDR3: CASSPLTGQTSGNTIYF
size: .; V: TRBV3-1/TRBV3-2; J: TRBJ2-3; D: .; CDR3: CASSQSGVFTDTQYF
size: .; V: TRBV7-9; J: TRBJ2-2; D: TRBD2; CDR3: CASSLRPSGGREGELFF
size: .; V: TRBV7-6; J: TRBJ1-1; D: .; CDR3: CASSSQGFSTEAFF
size: once; V: TRBV6-1; J: TRBJ2-2; D: TRBD1; CDR3: CASSETGTGELFF
size: .; V: TRBV18; J: TRBJ2-7; D: .; CDR3: CASSPVLTTYEQYF
size: .; V: TRBV2; J: TRBJ1-5; D: TRBD1; CDR3: CASSDRDRHQPQHF
size: .; V: TRBV5-1; J: TRBJ2-3; D: .; CDR3: CASSSADSITDTQYF
size: once; V: TRBV4-3; J: TRBJ1-3; D: .; CDR3: CASSLSPGGWGNTIYF
size: .; V: TRBV12-5; J: TRBJ1-5; D: .; CDR3: CASGLTGGNQPQHF
size: .; V: TRBV6-2/TRBV6-3; J: TRBJ2-7; D: .; CDR3: CASSSERLYEQYF
size: few; V: TRBV5-4; J: TRBJ1-1; D: .; CDR3: CASSSRAGGAIGDTEAFF
size: .; V: TRBV5-1; J: TRBJ2-7; D: TRBD1; CDR3: CASSSGQGEPYEQYF
size: .; V: TRBV20-1; J: TRBJ1-1; D: TRBD1; CDR3: CSALQGTEAFF
size: once; V: TRBV7-3; J: TRBJ2-6; D: .; CDR3: CASSGSSGANVLTF
size: .; V: TRBV9; J: TRBJ2-2; D: .; CDR3: CASSVDQGSSTRELFF